A selection of T cell receptor beta chains follows, all from one sample in a study of blood T cells in healthy people across ages. TCRdb fed the 5' RACE reads into MiXCR, producing one record per CDR3 protein. Of 600,000 to 1,000,000 distinct CDR3 sequences listed, roughly 60% are singletons. What was sequenced was blood. Receptors were obtained from a man in his thirties or forties in good health. CDR3s include the opening cysteine and the closing phenylalanine or tryptophan. A D gene is named only where the DNA matches it firmly. The size of a clone is reported for some rows only, either as once, few or many, or as a class for expanded clones.

size: .; D: .; J: TRBJ2-5; V: TRBV12-3/TRBV12-4; CDR3: CAGSLVLGLKTQYF; DNA: TGTGCCGGCAGTTTAGTGTTAGGGCTTAAGACCCAGTACTTC
size: .; D: TRBD1; J: TRBJ1-1; V: TRBV20-1; CDR3: CSGKTTGDRGAFF; DNA: TGCAGTGGCAAAACGACAGGGGACCGTGGGGCTTTCTTT
size: .; D: .; J: TRBJ1-4; V: TRBV3-1; CDR3: CASSQGSGLVEKLFF; DNA: TGTGCCAGCAGCCAGGGATCTGGTCTAGTGGAAAAACTGTTTTTT
size: .; D: .; J: TRBJ1-5; V: TRBV15; CDR3: CATSRGLLVELNQPQHF; DNA: TGTGCCACCAGCAGAGGCCTCCTGGTAGAACTCAATCAGCCCCAGCATTTT
size: few; D: .; J: TRBJ2-7; V: TRBV5-1; CDR3: CASSLGMAGDEQYF; DNA: TGCGCCAGCAGCTTGGGGATGGCAGGGGACGAGCAGTACTTC
size: many; D: .; J: TRBJ2-5; V: TRBV30; CDR3: CAWGPTRALSETQYF; DNA: TGTGCCTGGGGTCCCACCCGGGCCCTCTCAGAGACCCAGTACTTC
size: .; D: TRBD2; J: TRBJ2-7; V: TRBV7-9; CDR3: CASSSPSGRSSIYEQYF; DNA: TGTGCCAGCAGCTCTCCTAGCGGGAGGTCCTCCATCTACGAGCAGTACTTC
size: .; D: .; J: TRBJ1-2; V: TRBV19; CDR3: CASSDSFIYGYTF; DNA: TGTGCCAGTAGTGACTCGTTCATCTATGGCTACACCTTC
size: few; D: TRBD1; J: TRBJ1-1; V: TRBV6-6; CDR3: CASSGQEYTEAFF; DNA: TGTGCCAGCAGTGGACAGGAGTACACTGAAGCTTTCTTT
size: .; D: .; J: TRBJ2-5; V: TRBV2; CDR3: CASIGGQAYQETQYF; DNA: TGTGCCAGCATCGGGGGGCAAGCGTACCAAGAGACCCAGTACTTC
size: .; D: .; J: TRBJ2-1; V: TRBV12-3/TRBV12-4; CDR3: CASSRGGFYNEQFF; DNA: TGTGCCAGCTCCCGAGGAGGATTCTACAATGAGCAGTTCTTC
size: .; D: .; J: TRBJ1-5; V: TRBV7-9; CDR3: CASSLKGGINQPQHF; DNA: TGTGCCAGCAGCTTAAAAGGGGGGATCAATCAGCCCCAGCATTTT
size: .; D: .; J: TRBJ1-2; V: TRBV29-1; CDR3: CSTQSTGANYGYTF; DNA: TGCAGCACGCAAAGTACAGGAGCTAACTATGGCTACACCTTC
size: .; D: .; J: TRBJ2-5; V: TRBV10-3; CDR3: CAISDPSGLGKTQYF; DNA: TGTGCCATCAGTGACCCCTCGGGACTCGGGAAGACCCAGTACTTC
size: few; D: .; J: TRBJ2-5; V: TRBV28; CDR3: CASSPRQVRKTQYF; DNA: TGTGCCAGCAGTCCAAGACAGGTCAGGAAGACCCAGTACTTC
size: .; D: .; J: TRBJ2-1; V: TRBV9; CDR3: CASSVMSRVHDEQFF; DNA: TGTGCCAGCAGCGTAATGTCCAGGGTGCACGATGAGCAGTTCTTC
size: .; D: .; J: TRBJ2-3; V: TRBV19; CDR3: CASSIYGLQTGLGDTQYF; DNA: TGTGCCAGTAGTATTTACGGACTCCAGACTGGGTTGGGAGATACGCAGTATTTT
size: .; D: .; J: TRBJ1-1; V: TRBV10-2; CDR3: CASSGGWPVNTEAFF; DNA: TGCGCCAGCAGCGGCGGCTGGCCAGTGAACACTGAAGCTTTCTTT
size: .; D: TRBD1; J: TRBJ2-7; V: TRBV5-1; CDR3: CASRKQGAADEQYF; DNA: TGCGCCAGCAGGAAACAGGGGGCGGCCGACGAGCAGTACTTC
size: .; D: TRBD2; J: TRBJ2-7; V: TRBV10-3; CDR3: CAIGSGGSVEQYF; DNA: TGTGCCATTGGGTCGGGCGGGAGTGTCGAGCAGTACTTC
size: .; D: .; J: TRBJ2-5; V: TRBV20-1; CDR3: CSAREGAGMETQYF; DNA: TGCAGTGCTAGAGAAGGCGCCGGGATGGAGACCCAGTACTTC
size: once; D: TRBD2; J: TRBJ2-7; V: TRBV20-1; CDR3: CSARSAGLGVAEQYF; DNA: TGCAGTGCTAGAAGCGCGGGACTAGGGGTAGCCGAGCAGTACTTC
size: .; D: .; J: TRBJ1-2; V: TRBV20-1; CDR3: CSASSGEDYGYTF; DNA: TGCAGTGCTAGTTCAGGGGAGGACTATGGCTACACCTTC
size: few; D: .; J: TRBJ2-5; V: TRBV11-2; CDR3: CASTLSGDETQYF; DNA: TGTGCCAGCACTCTCTCGGGGGATGAGACCCAGTACTTC
size: few; D: TRBD2; J: TRBJ2-7; V: TRBV7-2; CDR3: CASSVAGVNEQYF; DNA: TGTGCCAGCAGCGTAGCGGGAGTTAACGAGCAGTACTTC
size: .; D: .; J: TRBJ2-3; V: TRBV11-2; CDR3: CASSLRRARESTDTQYF; DNA: TGTGCCAGCAGCTTGAGGAGGGCGAGGGAGAGCACAGATACGCAGTATTTT
size: .; D: TRBD1; J: TRBJ1-2; V: TRBV27; CDR3: CASRRQTGAYGYTF; DNA: TGTGCCAGCAGACGCCAGACAGGGGCCTATGGCTACACCTTC
size: few; D: .; J: TRBJ1-4; V: TRBV27; CDR3: CASSLRGLEKLFF; DNA: TGTGCCAGCAGTTTGAGAGGGCTTGAAAAACTGTTTTTT
size: .; D: .; J: TRBJ1-5; V: TRBV15; CDR3: CATSTRLRGQPQHF; DNA: TGTGCCACCAGCACCCGATTGAGGGGCCAGCCCCAGCATTTT
size: .; D: TRBD2; J: TRBJ2-1; V: TRBV27; CDR3: CASAESAGATEFF; DNA: TGTGCCAGCGCTGAATCAGCGGGAGCGACGGAGTTCTTC
size: .; D: TRBD2; J: TRBJ2-1; V: TRBV6-2/TRBV6-3; CDR3: CASSYVERGEQFF; DNA: TGTGCCAGCAGTTACGTAGAGCGGGGTGAGCAGTTCTTC
size: many; D: TRBD2; J: TRBJ2-1; V: TRBV7-2; CDR3: CASRMTSLIGNEQFF; DNA: TGTGCCAGCAGGATGACTAGCCTTATAGGCAATGAGCAGTTCTTC
size: .; D: .; J: TRBJ1-2; V: TRBV6-1; CDR3: CASSESDGEYYGYTF; DNA: TGTGCCAGCAGTGAGTCGGACGGAGAATATTATGGCTACACCTTC
size: .; D: .; J: TRBJ2-1; V: TRBV6-5; CDR3: CASTRAWGNEQFF; DNA: TGTGCCAGCACCCGAGCATGGGGGAATGAGCAGTTCTTC
size: .; D: .; J: TRBJ2-6; V: TRBV7-8; CDR3: CASSLVRKGTGANVLTF; DNA: TGTGCCAGCAGCTTAGTTAGAAAGGGGACTGGGGCCAACGTCCTGACTTTC
size: .; D: .; J: TRBJ2-3; V: TRBV27; CDR3: CASSLGQPLTDTQYF; DNA: TGTGCCAGCAGTTTGGGTCAGCCGCTCACAGATACGCAGTATTTT
size: many; D: .; J: TRBJ1-4; V: TRBV10-3; CDR3: CAISEDREKLFF; DNA: TGTGCCATCAGTGAGGATCGCGAAAAACTGTTTTTT
size: .; D: TRBD2; J: TRBJ2-1; V: TRBV5-1; CDR3: CASSARAGGTANEQFF; DNA: TGCGCCAGCAGCGCGAGAGCGGGAGGGACCGCCAATGAGCAGTTCTTC
size: .; D: TRBD1; J: TRBJ2-3; V: TRBV11-2; CDR3: CASSLRQGAGTDTQYF; DNA: TGTGCCAGCAGCTTAAGGCAGGGGGCAGGTACAGATACGCAGTATTTT
size: .; D: .; J: TRBJ2-3; V: TRBV3-1; CDR3: CASSPYRGLGGTDTQYF; DNA: TGTGCCAGCAGCCCTTATCGGGGGCTCGGCGGCACAGATACGCAGTATTTT
size: few; D: .; J: TRBJ2-1; V: TRBV10-1; CDR3: CASANPGWNEQFF; DNA: TGCGCCAGCGCTAACCCCGGATGGAATGAGCAGTTCTTC
size: .; D: TRBD1; J: TRBJ2-7; V: TRBV20-1; CDR3: CSAETGQGSYEQYF; DNA: TGCAGTGCAGAGACGGGACAGGGGTCCTACGAGCAGTACTTC